These T cell receptor beta chains were read from a single sample in a study of cytomegalovirus exposure and HLA in healthy donors. Assay used: immunoSEQ multiplex PCR; TCRdb lists only in-frame clones, some missing. The sample has under 150,000 clones, just under 80% seen once; the top ten hold 0.95% to 1.4%. Sequencing was done on a sample of PBMCs. These TCRs come from a male donor in good health and CMV-seronegative. Both conserved end residues are part of each CDR3. Each record gives: clone size, D gene, V gene, J gene, CDR3 protein. A D gene is named only where the DNA matches it firmly. Not all rows give a size; the values are once, few, many and, for expanded clones, a class.

clone_size: .
d_call: .
v_call: TRBV20-1
j_call: TRBJ2-1
cdr3_aa: CSAYRVNEQFF

clone_size: many
d_call: .
v_call: TRBV5-1
j_call: TRBJ1-4
cdr3_aa: CASSLQGTNEKLFF

clone_size: few
d_call: .
v_call: TRBV6-1
j_call: TRBJ2-7
cdr3_aa: CASSEVEEDEQYF

clone_size: .
d_call: .
v_call: TRBV7-2
j_call: TRBJ1-5
cdr3_aa: CASSSRLVSNQPQHF

clone_size: .
d_call: .
v_call: TRBV7-2
j_call: TRBJ1-6
cdr3_aa: CASSLASGVVSPLHF

clone_size: once
d_call: .
v_call: TRBV30
j_call: TRBJ1-5
cdr3_aa: CAWSNGQGEQPQHF

clone_size: .
d_call: .
v_call: TRBV5-1
j_call: TRBJ1-4
cdr3_aa: CASSLGGWANEKLFF

clone_size: .
d_call: TRBD1
v_call: TRBV15
j_call: TRBJ1-3
cdr3_aa: CATRTGGNTIYF

clone_size: once
d_call: TRBD1
v_call: TRBV29-1
j_call: TRBJ2-3
cdr3_aa: CSVPGQHTDTQYF

clone_size: .
d_call: .
v_call: TRBV6-1
j_call: TRBJ1-1
cdr3_aa: CASTMGTLNTEAFF

clone_size: .
d_call: TRBD1
v_call: TRBV7-6
j_call: TRBJ2-7
cdr3_aa: CASSLGGTGVGEQYF

clone_size: .
d_call: .
v_call: TRBV5-6
j_call: TRBJ2-7
cdr3_aa: CASSGSSYEQYF

clone_size: .
d_call: .
v_call: TRBV9
j_call: TRBJ2-1
cdr3_aa: CASTPGRGGDEQFF

clone_size: .
d_call: .
v_call: TRBV6-4
j_call: TRBJ2-2
cdr3_aa: CASSDGRDTGELFF

clone_size: once
d_call: .
v_call: TRBV10-3
j_call: TRBJ2-7
cdr3_aa: CAISGGSYEQYF

clone_size: .
d_call: TRBD2
v_call: TRBV9
j_call: TRBJ2-3
cdr3_aa: CASSPGLAGTTDTQYF

clone_size: .
d_call: .
v_call: TRBV5-1
j_call: TRBJ1-6
cdr3_aa: CASSSTWGGDSPLHF

clone_size: .
d_call: .
v_call: TRBV7-9
j_call: TRBJ1-1
cdr3_aa: CASNSPNGVTEAFF

clone_size: .
d_call: .
v_call: TRBV6-6
j_call: TRBJ1-5
cdr3_aa: CASSYEDQPQHF

clone_size: .
d_call: TRBD2
v_call: TRBV27
j_call: TRBJ2-1
cdr3_aa: CASSSLAGGLINEQFF

clone_size: .
d_call: TRBD2
v_call: TRBV7-2
j_call: TRBJ2-7
cdr3_aa: CASSSGGSYEQYF

clone_size: .
d_call: TRBD2
v_call: TRBV27
j_call: TRBJ2-1
cdr3_aa: CASSSTSGGAQGEQFF

clone_size: .
d_call: TRBD1
v_call: TRBV30
j_call: TRBJ2-7
cdr3_aa: CAWSVDRADEQYF

clone_size: .
d_call: TRBD1
v_call: TRBV7-8
j_call: TRBJ1-2
cdr3_aa: CASRGGTGGVYGYTF

clone_size: few
d_call: TRBD1
v_call: TRBV5-1
j_call: TRBJ1-3
cdr3_aa: CASSSGDRGGGNTIYF

clone_size: once
d_call: TRBD1
v_call: TRBV2
j_call: TRBJ2-7
cdr3_aa: CASSVGTAANF

clone_size: few
d_call: .
v_call: TRBV7-9
j_call: TRBJ1-2
cdr3_aa: CASSLGAQGGYTF

clone_size: .
d_call: .
v_call: TRBV18
j_call: TRBJ1-1
cdr3_aa: CASSPGQNTEAFF

clone_size: once
d_call: .
v_call: TRBV9
j_call: TRBJ1-5
cdr3_aa: CAAAATREYSNQPQHF

clone_size: few
d_call: .
v_call: TRBV5-4
j_call: TRBJ1-1
cdr3_aa: CASSVGGWNTEAFF

clone_size: few
d_call: .
v_call: TRBV6-5
j_call: TRBJ1-1
cdr3_aa: CASRRRTEMNTEAFF

clone_size: .
d_call: .
v_call: TRBV9
j_call: TRBJ1-2
cdr3_aa: CASSVARDYGYTF

clone_size: .
d_call: TRBD1
v_call: TRBV6-5
j_call: TRBJ1-2
cdr3_aa: CASSYDPGGTYGYTF

clone_size: .
d_call: TRBD1
v_call: TRBV5-1
j_call: TRBJ2-2
cdr3_aa: CASSSQGASTGELFF

clone_size: .
d_call: TRBD2
v_call: TRBV11-2
j_call: TRBJ2-7
cdr3_aa: CASSLTSGGYSYEQYF

clone_size: .
d_call: .
v_call: TRBV5-6
j_call: TRBJ1-6
cdr3_aa: CASSYRQVLNSPLHF

clone_size: few
d_call: TRBD1
v_call: TRBV18
j_call: TRBJ1-6
cdr3_aa: CASSISGGTYNSPLHF